This TCR beta chain was identified in a study of Graves' ophthalmopathy and Graves' hyperthyroidism. Background on the study: The authors collected peripheral blood at initial diagnosis, before any treatment.

Amplifying from RNA transcripts, the study obtained TCR beta CDR3 regions. After a first-round RT-PCR with HTBI primers, a second-round multiplex PCR was run. TCRdb recomputed calls from the multiplex PCR reads with MiXCR, one row per CDR3 protein. Of 200,000 to 250,000 distinct CDR3 sequences listed, around a fifth are singletons. Concerning this clonotype: The antigen is undetermined.

Germline CDR1 is SNHLY and CDR2 is FYNNEI. There are 14 residues in the CDR3. The V segment lost 8 bases and the J segment 0 bases; nucleotides outside the gene matches: 6. General study points: Blood contained most expanded thyroid clonotypes exceeding 0.001 frequency.

For donors with ophthalmopathy, the disease showed moderate-to-severe activity, reached CAS ≥3 and NOSPECS ≥4, and had lasted under 3 months. The PBMCs had their origin in around 10 ml of fresh peripheral blood. The sequenced material came from peripheral blood. The sequence was collected from a woman between 45 and 60 years old with Graves' ophthalmopathy. The chain links TRBV2 to TRBJ1-1, with 7 bases that match TRBD1. CDR3 nucleotides: TGTGCCAGCCTTAGACAGGGATTGAACACTGAAGCTTTCTTT. Protein: CASLRQGLNTEAFF.